The present TCR beta chain was sequenced within a study of CD8+ T cells in alopecia areata. Study-level points and caveats: Scalp clonality and expanded CD8+ clones among the top 100 were significantly decreased by tofacitinib. Between patients, shared TCR sequences were less clear than in mice. This was possibly due in part to HLA diversity in the patient population.

This clone has more than one count but fewer than ten. The antigen is undetermined. With 2 bases clipped from V and 13 bases from J, the junction kept 6 bases outside the gene matches. The CDR3 spans 13 residues. Germline V gene data show CDR1 as ENHRY and CDR2 as SYGVKD. Extracted RNA was reverse transcribed into cDNA, the sequencing template. Clones were read by immunoSEQ multiplex PCR, and TCRdb kept only the in-frame ones, dropping some. Of about 270,000 clones listed, 50% to 75% are singletons. Treatment in this sample: oral pan-JAK inhibitor, 5-10 mg twice daily. The sequence was collected from a human donor with alopecia areata. The sequenced sample was CD4+ T cells sorted from blood, obtained around week 54, from a patient treated with tofacitinib. The chain is built from TRBV10-3 and TRBJ1-2; TRBD1 matches at 11 bases. The CDR3 nucleotides read TGTGCCATCAGTGAGACTGGACAGGGGGCTTCCACCTTC. Amino acids: CAISETGQGASTF.